This TCR beta chain originates from a study of blood T cell repertoires in COVID-19. The V gene's germline CDR1 is LGHDT and CDR2 YNNKEL (reference sequence). The CDR3 has 13 residues. V was shortened by 0 bases and J by 7 bases, with 9 bases between the two germline ends. The method was immunoSEQ multiplex PCR; TCRdb's version includes in-frame clones alone and lacks a portion of them. The repertoire has around 200,000 clones, 87% of them found once; the top ten carry roughly 6.2%. The sequenced sample was peripheral blood. The chain carries TRBV3-1 (or the pseudogene TRBV3-2) and TRBJ1-2, with a weak D call TRBD1 (5 bases). The receptor was derived from a man aged 60 to 75 who had recovered from COVID-19. CDR3 in DNA: TGTGCCAGCAGCCAAGACAGGGTGGGTGGCTACACCTTC. Translating it yields CASSQDRVGGYTF.